The TCR beta chain under discussion was sequenced for a study of blood T cell repertoires in COVID-19. In the study overall: Material from acute and convalescent COVID-19 was sourced from the United States, Italy and Spain. The analysed material was cDNA or gDNA that came from T cells, B-cell-depleted T cells, or PBMCs.

Trimming removed 7 bases at V and 4 bases at J, with 20 bases between. The length of the CDR3 is 16 residues. Germline V lookup: CDR1 MDHEN, CDR2 SYDVKM. As processed by the authors: Researchers report that nucleated cell counts were estimated from reference gene primer amplification. Produced via immunoSEQ multiplex PCR; TCRdb's table is partial and in-frame only. V, J and clone size are taken as reported in that table, and D and trimming were inferred from the DNA itself. The sample includes some 140,000 clones, under 80% of them seen just once. The V gene is TRBV28, the J gene TRBJ2-4; D might be TRBD1 (6 bases). The TCR originated in a man older than 75 with acute or convalescent COVID-19. Specimen: peripheral blood. In nucleotides, the CDR3 is TGTGCCAGCAACCCTTTACAGGGACACCTGAAAAACATTCAGTACTTC. It is translated as CASNPLQGHLKNIQYF.